The following is a T cell receptor beta chain sequence with its context. In the authors' methods: Estimation of nucleated cell counts relied on the amplification of reference gene primers. Only in-frame clones appear in the TCRdb table, and some are missing; sequencing was by immunoSEQ multiplex PCR. That table gives V, J and clone size, and the DNA gave D and trimming. The top ten hold roughly 1.9% of the sample, which has 200,000 to 250,000 clones, about four fifths seen once. Germline loops: CDR1 LGHDT, CDR2 YNNKEL (reference sequence). The V gene lost 3 bases and the J gene lost 0 bases, with 14 bases spanning the gap. This CDR3 is 16 amino acids long. The sample is drawn from a study of blood T cell repertoires in COVID-19. Across the whole study: Samples came from the United States, Italy and Spain, spanning acute and convalescent COVID-19.

Sequencing input: peripheral blood. The chain carries TRBV3-1 (or the pseudogene TRBV3-2) and TRBJ2-5; D is perhaps TRBD1 (6 bases). This sequence was found in a man aged 25-45 years who had recovered from COVID-19. The CDR3 spells CASSQRPGTYQETQYF. CDR3 nucleotides: TGTGCCAGCAGCCAGAGGCCTGGGACATACCAAGAGACCCAGTACTTC.